These 27 T cell receptor beta chains share one sample of origin, sequenced in a study of beta chain features in type 1 diabetes. The authors reverse transcribed all of the isolated RNA, so sequencing captured expressed TCRB transcripts. Sequencing used immunoSEQ multiplex PCR; TCRdb keeps in-frame clones, though not all of them. The profile shows 900,000 or so clones, roughly a sixth of them singletons. The sequencing input was naive CD4+ T cells from blood. The source of these receptors is a woman between 18 and 29 years old in good health.

The chain recombines TRBV18 with TRBJ2-7; D may be TRBD2 (5 bases). The CDR3 loop spans 16 amino acids. Trimming pared 1 base from V and 5 bases from J, leaving 18 bases between. Germline V gene data show CDR1 as KGHSH and CDR2 as LQKENI. CDR3 sequence (DNA): TGTGCCAGCTCACCACTGGGAGATAGCAAAGCGCACGAGCAGTACTTC. Translated: CASSPLGDSKAHEQYF.

This rearrangement joins TRBV7-8 to TRBJ2-6; 7 nucleotides agree with TRBD1. V gave up 1 base and J gave up 1 base; unmatched junction bases: 7. Germline CDR1 is SGHVS and CDR2 is FQNEAQ. The CDR3 length is 18 residues. Here the CDR3 DNA reads TGTGCCAGCAGCTTAGGTAGGACAGGAACGTCTGGGGCCAACGTCCTGACTTTC. Residues: CASSLGRTGTSGANVLTF. Full variable domain (rest looked up from reference TRBV7-8 and TRBJ2-6): GAGVSQSPRYKVAKRGQDVALRCDPISGHVSLFWYQQALGQGPEFLTYFQNEAQLDKSGLPSDRFFAERPEGSVSTLKIQRTQQEDSAVYLCASSLGRTGTSGANVLTFGAGSRLTVL.

On this clone: A junction end diverges from the germline sequence, so it may reflect a read error. The CDR3 reads CTSSYMDWSYEQYF. For the CDR3, the DNA is TGTACCAGCAGTTACATGGACTGGTCCTACGAGCAGTACTTC. The V call is TRBV6-6, the J call TRBJ2-7; a possible D gene is TRBD2 (5 bases). The CDR3 totals 14 residues. Germline V gene data show CDR1 as MNHNY and CDR2 as SVGAGI (reference sequence).

This sequence joins TRBV27 and TRBJ1-5; D is perhaps TRBD1 (5 bases). The V and J ends lost 2 bases and 0 bases respectively, with 8 bases between them. This CDR3 contains 15 residues. Germline V gives CDR1 MNHEY, CDR2 SMNVEV (reference sequence). Here the CDR3 reads CASSLRGGSNQPQHF. The CDR3 coding sequence is TGTGCCAGCAGTTTACGGGGCGGTAGCAATCAGCCCCAGCATTTT.

This clone has just a few counts. The chain uses TRBV29-1 and TRBJ2-5; TRBD1 or TRBD2 may be the D gene (6 bases each). This CDR3 comprises 13 residues. Germline V lookup: CDR1 SQVTM, CDR2 ANQGSEA. V lost 3 bases, J lost 5 bases, and 13 bases lay in between. The CDR3 region is CSVDGGLGETQYF. The CDR3 nucleotides read TGCAGCGTTGATGGGGGGCTCGGGGAGACCCAGTACTTC.

The chain joins TRBV23-1 to TRBJ2-7; 7 nucleotides agree with TRBD2. TRBV23-1 is labeled an ORF, and its function is uncertain. The CDR3 is made up of 12 amino acids. V trimming: 7 bases; J trimming: 5 bases; junction bases outside the gene matches: 5. CDR3 region: CASMAGVDEQYF. The CDR3 coding sequence is TGCGCCAGCATGGCGGGGGTGGACGAGCAGTACTTC.

This sequence joins TRBV11-2 and TRBJ2-7; D gene uncertain. Germline V CDR1 and CDR2: SGHAT, FQNNGV. This CDR3 comprises 14 residues. Trimming removed 0 bases from V and 3 bases from J, with 9 bases in between. The DNA for the CDR3 is TGTGCCAGCAGCTTAGATAACAGAATCTACGAGCAGTACTTC. Its translation: CASSLDNRIYEQYF.

A few counts support this clone. The CDR3 coding sequence is TGCGCCAGCAGCCAAGATGGGGGTTTAGCCAAAAACATTCAGTACTTC. Protein: CASSQDGGLAKNIQYF. The rearrangement links TRBV4-3 to TRBJ2-4, with D perhaps matching TRBD1 or TRBD2 (5 bases each). The length of the CDR3 is 16 residues. Germline V gene sequence: CDR1 LGHNA, CDR2 YSLEER. The V end was cut by 0 bases, the J end by 0 bases, with 9 bases between.

This clone was recorded a few times. This chain uses TRBV5-4 with TRBJ2-4; maybe TRBD1 (6 bases). CDR1 is SGHNT, CDR2 YYREEE, per germline (reference sequence). This CDR3 is 14 amino acids long. V lost 0 bases and J lost 6, with 10 bases in between. The CDR3 protein is CASSLGLGGNIQYF. The CDR3 DNA reads as TGTGCCAGCAGCTTGGGGTTAGGGGGAAACATTCAGTACTTC.

The chain joins TRBV7-3 to TRBJ2-1; possibly TRBD2 for D (6 bases). Trimming left V 2 bases short and J 1 base short, with 12 bases between. This CDR3 has 16 amino acids. Germline-derived CDR1 and CDR2 are SGHTA and FQGTGA. CDR3 in DNA: TGTGCCAGCAGCTTAGGGAATAGCGGTTCCTACAATGAGCAGTTCTTC. Protein sequence: CASSLGNSGSYNEQFF.

This clone occurred a few times. This chain connects TRBV5-6 to TRBJ2-2; 12 bases map to TRBD2. CDR3 length: 16 residues. Per the germline V gene, CDR1 is SGHDT and CDR2 is YYEEEE. V shed 4 bases and J 6 bases; nucleotides not matched to a gene: 7. CDR3 protein: CASSLTSGRWSGELFF. As DNA, the CDR3 is TGTGCCAGCAGCCTTACTAGCGGGAGGTGGTCCGGGGAGCTGTTTTTT. Full variable domain (remainder filled in from reference TRBV5-6 and TRBJ2-2): DAGVTQSPTHLIKTRGQQVTLRCSPKSGHDTVSWYQQALGQGPQFIFQYYEEEERQRGNFPDRFSGHQFPNYSSELNVNALLLGDSALYLCASSLTSGRWSGELFFGEGSRLTVL.

J is TRBJ2-1 and V is TRBV5-1, with 11 bases identical to TRBD2. In germline, CDR1 is SGHRS, CDR2 YFSETQ. The CDR3 spans 15 residues. Trimming took 3 bases from V and 5 from J; bases not matched to a gene: 4. DNA of the CDR3: TGCGCCAGCAGCTCACTAGCGGGAGTCCACAATGAGCAGTTCTTC. This translates into CASSSLAGVHNEQFF.

This clone appeared many times. This rearrangement joins TRBV5-4 to TRBJ2-6, with 8 bases fitting TRBD1. The CDR3 spans 17 residues. Trimming at V came to 1 base and at J to 4 bases, leaving 7 bases not matched to a gene. Germline V gene sequence: CDR1 SGHNT, CDR2 YYREEE (reference sequence). CDR3 DNA sequence: TGTGCCAGCAGCTTGAGGCAGGGGGCAGCAGGGGCCAACGTCCTGACTTTC. Its translation is CASSLRQGAAGANVLTF.

The chain is built from TRBV10-2 and TRBJ1-2; D not resolved. CDR1 is WSHSY, CDR2 SAAADI, per germline. This CDR3 has 15 residues. Deletions cut 3 bases from V and 0 bases from J, with 11 bases between. The DNA of the CDR3 is TGCGCCAGCAGTGATCTGGGTATGACTAACTATGGCTACACCTTC. Translated: CASSDLGMTNYGYTF.

The chain has TRBV5-4 and TRBJ1-2, with TRBD1 as a possible D gene (6 bases). The V gene lost 0 bases and the J gene lost 4 bases, with 13 bases spanning the gap. There are 15 residues in the CDR3. CDR1 is SGHNT, CDR2 YYREEE, per germline (reference sequence). The CDR3 reads CASSLAGATGYGYTF. The CDR3 coding sequence is TGTGCCAGCAGCTTGGCAGGGGCGACGGGCTATGGCTACACCTTC.

This clone has a handful of counts. This sequence joins TRBV11-2 and TRBJ2-7, with D tentatively TRBD2 (6 bases). V was cut by 4 bases and J by 1 base, with 14 bases left in between. The CDR3 has 15 residues. CDR1 is SGHAT and CDR2 is FQNNGV in the germline V gene. The CDR3 region is CASSYTAGRSYEQYF. Here the CDR3 DNA reads TGTGCCAGCAGCTATACGGCGGGGCGTTCCTACGAGCAGTACTTC. Variable domain in full (rest from reference TRBV11-2 and TRBJ2-7): EAGVAQSPRYKIIEKRQSVAFWCNPISGHATLYWYQQILGQGPKLLIQFQNNGVVDDSQLPKDRFSAERLKGVDSTLKIQPAKLEDSAVYLCASSYTAGRSYEQYFGPGTRLTVT.

This chain joins TRBV2 and TRBJ1-2; D may be TRBD1 (6 bases). The V end lost 10 bases, the J end lost 5 bases, and 11 bases lay between the germline ends. CDR3 length: 11 amino acids. The germline CDR1 and CDR2 sequences are SNHLY and FYNNEI. In DNA form, the CDR3 reads TGTGCCAAAGGACAGAGGTATGGCTACACCTTC. Translated, it gives CAKGQRYGYTF.

The V call is TRBV7-2, the J call TRBJ2-3; TRBD2 matches 11 bases. This CDR3 is built from 18 residues. V lost 3 bases and J lost 3; bases outside the gene matches: 11. Germline CDR1 reads SGHTA; CDR2 reads FQGNSA. The CDR3 region has the DNA TGTGCCAGCAGCTTGGATACTAGCGGGAGAGGCTGGACAGATACGCAGTATTTT. It yields the protein CASSLDTSGRGWTDTQYF.

This clone was found a few times. The chain is built from TRBV10-3 and TRBJ2-1; D gene ambiguous. V was trimmed by 2 bases and J by 3 bases, leaving 11 bases between them. The CDR3 loop spans 15 amino acids. Germline V gene lookup returns CDR1 ENHRY and CDR2 SYGVKD. The chain's CDR3 is CAISEKASVYNEQFF. In nucleotides, the CDR3 is TGTGCCATCAGTGAGAAAGCGAGCGTCTACAATGAGCAGTTCTTC.

This clone came up a few times. The chain joins TRBV9 to TRBJ2-1; D remains unclear. Germline V gene data show CDR1 as SGDLS and CDR2 as YYNGEE. V lost 0 bases to trimming and J lost 1 base, with 11 bases between them. The CDR3 length is 16 residues. The CDR3 sequence is CASSVDGLGSYNEQFF. CDR3 in DNA: TGTGCCAGCAGCGTAGACGGATTGGGGTCCTACAATGAGCAGTTCTTC.

The rearrangement joins TRBV11-2 to TRBJ2-5; the D is unclear. The germline V and J ends were trimmed by 3 bases and 4 bases, with 9 bases remaining between them. The germline V gene has CDR1 SGHAT and CDR2 FQNNGV. The CDR3 consists of 13 residues. CDR3: CASSFSRRETQYF. For the CDR3, the DNA is TGTGCCAGCAGCTTCTCTCGGAGAGAGACCCAGTACTTC.

CDR3 protein: CASSLVRGREQYF. The DNA for the CDR3 is TGTGCCAGCAGCTTGGTACGGGGGCGGGAGCAGTACTTC. V is TRBV5-6 and J is TRBJ2-7; perhaps D is TRBD1 or TRBD2 (6 bases each). The CDR3 covers 13 residues. Germline values: CDR1 SGHDT, CDR2 YYEEEE. Trimming stripped 0 bases from V and 7 bases from J, with 11 bases between.

The gene calls are TRBV7-8 and TRBJ1-5; TRBD1 agrees at 8 bases. Germline loops: CDR1 SGHVS, CDR2 FQNEAQ. V dropped 5 bases and J dropped 0; count of bases not matched to a gene: 15. The CDR3 totals 19 residues. The CDR3 nucleotides are TGTGCCAGCAGCCAGCGGACAGGGTGGGAGGGATATAGCAATCAGCCCCAGCATTTT. It translates to CASSQRTGWEGYSNQPQHF.

The chain uses TRBV7-3 and TRBJ1-2, with TRBD1 identical over 7 bases. Germline-derived CDR1 and CDR2 are SGHTA and FQGTGA. The ends lost 1 base at V and 8 bases at J; junction bases unmatched: 4. The CDR3 is 13 residues long. CDR3: CASSLITGEGYTF. The DNA of the CDR3 is TGTGCCAGCAGCTTAATAACAGGGGAGGGCTACACCTTC.

The genes are TRBV7-9 and TRBJ2-7, with TRBD1 matching over 10 bases. With 2 bases clipped from V and 4 bases from J, the junction kept 8 bases outside the gene matches. Germline-derived CDR1 and CDR2 are SEHNR and FQNEAQ (reference sequence). CDR3 length equals 16 residues. In DNA, the CDR3 is TGTGCCAGCAGCTTATTGGGACAGGGGAGGGCGTACGAGCAGTACTTC. It codes for CASSLLGQGRAYEQYF.

This clone was observed a few times. This CDR3 is also generated by other DNA sequences in the sample. The chain combines TRBV9 with TRBJ2-2; D possibly corresponds to TRBD1 (6 bases). Germline CDR1 is SGDLS and CDR2 is YYNGEE. V was trimmed by 0 bases and J by 2 bases, leaving 8 bases between them. The CDR3 loop spans 15 amino acids. The CDR3 here is CASSVGGQNTGELFF. The CDR3 coding sequence is TGTGCCAGCAGCGTAGGGGGGCAAAACACCGGGGAGCTGTTTTTT.

The chain links TRBV27 to TRBJ1-2; D possibly corresponds to TRBD1 (6 bases). The germline V gene encodes CDR1 MNHEY and CDR2 SMNVEV (reference sequence). Trimming left V 5 bases short and J 14 bases short, with 27 bases between. The CDR3 length is 15 residues. This chain's CDR3 is CASSPSFTPGTPRTF. Written as DNA, the CDR3 is TGTGCCAGCAGTCCCTCCTTTACGCCCGGGACACCTCGAACCTTC.